The sequence of this T cell receptor (beta chain) was determined in a study of HIV-infected patients and healthy controls. This clonotype was detected a few times. With V trimmed by 2 bases and J by 2 bases, 8 bases remained unmatched. The germline V gene encodes CDR1 MNHNS and CDR2 SASEGT. CDR3 length: 18 amino acids. All unsorted peripheral T cells were captured because whole blood was used without fractionation. cDNA was made from about 500 ng RNA using alpha and beta constant primers. Using multiplexing indices, alpha and beta chain libraries were generated apart by chain-specific third strand synthesis. In TCRdb, the 5' RACE reads were re-called with MiXCR into one record per CDR3 protein. Of roughly 20,000 distinct CDR3 sequences in the sample, 9% to 15% are singletons; the top ten hold around 10%.

The V call is TRBV6-1, the J call TRBJ2-3; 12 positions match TRBD2. The clonotype comes from an adult in good health. Sequenced material: blood. The CDR3 spells CASSEQHRTSGVTDTQYF. The CDR3 DNA sequence: TGTGCCAGCAGTGAACAACACAGGACTAGCGGGGTCACAGATACGCAGTATTTT.